A selection of T cell receptor beta chains follows, all from one sample in a study of tumor-infiltrating lymphocytes in localized non-small cell lung cancer. Profiling relied on immunoSEQ multiplex PCR, and the TCRdb table lists in-frame clones only, not all of them. The sample comprises 7,000 to 9,000 clones, around 60% of which are singletons, and over 9% rests with the top ten. The sequencing sample was made of lung tumor tissue. The source is a human donor with non-small cell lung cancer. The CDR3 runs from the conserved cysteine through the conserved F or W. The D gene is left open where the match is weak. The size field is filled for only some rows; it gives once, few, many or a size class.

v_gene	d_gene	j_gene	abundance	CDR3nt	CDR3aa
TRBV15	TRBD1	TRBJ1-5	hyperexpanded	TGTGCCACCAGCAGAGTGCGGACAGGGTCCATGACCCAGCATTTT	CATSRVRTGSMTQHF
TRBV5-1	TRBD1	TRBJ1-1	NA	TGCGCCAGCAGCAGTCGGGGACAGCACAACACTGAAGCTTTCTTT	CASSSRGQHNTEAFF
TRBV27	NA	TRBJ2-7	NA	TGTGCCAGCAGAGGCTATAGCCACGAGCAGTACTTC	CASRGYSHEQYF
TRBV19	NA	TRBJ1-1	NA	TGTGCCAGTAGTTGGAAGGGGACATCTGAAGCTTTCTTT	CASSWKGTSEAFF
TRBV7-2	TRBD1	TRBJ1-2	NA	TGTGCCAGCAGCTTAGGGACAGGACGCTATGGCTACACCTTC	CASSLGTGRYGYTF
TRBV28	NA	TRBJ2-7	NA	TGTGCCAGCAGTCCGGGACGGTCCTCTAAGCAGTACTTC	CASSPGRSSKQYF
TRBV5-4	NA	TRBJ2-7	NA	TGTGCCAGCAGCTCGACGGGTACCTCCTACGAGCAGTACTTC	CASSSTGTSYEQYF
TRBV4-3	NA	TRBJ2-2	NA	TGCGCCAGCAGCCAAGACTCCAGGAACACCGGGGAGCTGTTTTTT	CASSQDSRNTGELFF
TRBV28	TRBD1	TRBJ2-7	medium-sized	TGTGCCAGCACCTCCTACCCGGGACAGGGTACTTACGAGCAGTACTTC	CASTSYPGQGTYEQYF
TRBV7-6	TRBD2	TRBJ2-3	medium-sized	TGTGCCAGCAGCCCAGCTAGCGGAGATACGCAGTATTTT	CASSPASGDTQYF
TRBV7-2	NA	TRBJ2-1	NA	TGTGCCAGCAGCCTGACAGACAATGAGCAGTTCTTC	CASSLTDNEQFF